The 7 T cell receptor beta chains presented below share a single source sample, sequenced in a study of cytomegalovirus exposure and HLA in healthy donors. PCR employed 60 Vbeta and 13 Jbeta primers. Assay used: immunoSEQ multiplex PCR; TCRdb lists only in-frame clones, some missing. The table has some 110,000 clones, around 67% seen once. The sample taken for sequencing was PBMCs. The receptor source for this set is a man aged 55-75 years in good health and CMV-seropositive.

The chain links TRBV18 to TRBJ1-5, with TRBD1 as a possible D gene (5 bases). There are 15 residues in the CDR3. V dropped 0 bases and J dropped 4 bases, with 10 bases sitting between them. CDR1 and CDR2 (germline): KGHSH, LQKENI. CDR3 residues: CASSPPGGANQPQHF. CDR3 DNA sequence: TGTGCCAGCTCACCACCGGGAGGGGCGAATCAGCCCCAGCATTTT.

V and J are TRBV7-2 and TRBJ2-2, with no clear D. V lost 3 bases and J lost 4, with 6 bases in between. CDR1 and CDR2 from the germline V gene are SGHTA and FQGNSA. The CDR3 is 13 residues long. The CDR3 sequence: CASSFVSTGELFF. Here the CDR3 DNA reads TGTGCCAGCAGCTTCGTCAGCACCGGGGAGCTGTTTTTT.

V gene TRBV5-1 combines with J gene TRBJ1-4; D ambiguous. V lost 4 bases to trimming and J lost 3 bases, with 13 bases between them. The length of the CDR3 is 15 residues. From germline, CDR1 is SGHRS and CDR2 YFSETQ. Here the CDR3 reads CASSPEAGPNEKLFF. CDR3 nucleotide sequence: TGCGCCAGCAGCCCGGAGGCAGGACCTAATGAAAAACTGTTTTTT.

The chain recombines TRBV29-1 with TRBJ2-1; maybe TRBD2 (7 bases). Germline CDR1 is SQVTM and CDR2 is ANQGSEA. The ends were cut back, 5 bases at V and 6 bases at J, with 20 bases in the middle. The CDR3 is 15 residues long. The CDR3 loop reads CSVMQGKTSPNEQFF. As DNA, the CDR3 is TGCAGCGTTATGCAGGGGAAGACTAGCCCCAATGAGCAGTTCTTC.

This clone was observed once. The chain has TRBV7-2 and TRBJ2-1, with a possible D match to TRBD1 (5 bases). This CDR3 has 15 amino acids. The V gene lost 5 bases and the J gene lost 8 bases, with 19 bases spanning the gap. Germline CDR1 is SGHTA and CDR2 is FQGNSA. The CDR3 spells CASSRVPWGVDEQFF. CDR3 coding DNA: TGTGCCAGCAGCCGCGTGCCTTGGGGCGTGGATGAGCAGTTCTTC.

The rearrangement joins TRBV6-6 to TRBJ1-5; D is perhaps TRBD1 (5 bases). The CDR3 is 16 amino acids. V was cut by 1 base and J by 4 bases, with 14 bases left in between. The V gene's germline CDR1 is MNHNY and CDR2 SVGAGI (reference sequence). CDR3 residues: CASSYWAGGENQPQHF. DNA for the CDR3: TGTGCCAGCAGTTACTGGGCCGGAGGGGAGAATCAGCCCCAGCATTTT.

A few counts support this clone. J is TRBJ1-2 and V is TRBV18; 7 positions agree with TRBD1. Germline V CDR1 and CDR2: KGHSH, LQKENI. The CDR3 consists of 15 residues. J was trimmed by 8 bases and V by 0 bases; bases with no gene match: 9. As DNA, the CDR3 is TGTGCCAGCTCACCACCTGACAGGGTGAGGATCGGCTACACCTTC. It specifies CASSPPDRVRIGYTF.